Given below is one TCR beta chain in context. This entry is derived from a study of cytomegalovirus exposure and HLA in healthy donors. Primers included in the PCR were 60 Vbeta and 13 Jbeta primers. Produced via immunoSEQ multiplex PCR; TCRdb's table is partial and in-frame only. Counted here are some 150,000 clones, 76% occurring once; the ten biggest clones make up around 0.71%. Trimming cost V 4 bases and J 3 bases; bases outside gene matches: 7. CDR1 is MNHNY and CDR2 is SVGAGI in the germline V gene (reference sequence). CDR3 length equals 15 residues. Sample: PBMCs. The rearrangement joins TRBV6-6 to TRBJ2-5; 8 positions match TRBD1. The sequence was collected from a female donor in good health and CMV-seronegative. CDR3 DNA sequence: TGTGCCAGCAGTTCGCTGACAGGGGTCGAAGAGACCCAGTACTTC. It translates to CASSSLTGVEETQYF.